This is a list of T cell receptor beta chains from one sample in a study of response to subunit inactivated influenza vaccine. TCRdb recomputed calls from the RT-PCR reads with MiXCR, one row per CDR3 protein. The repertoire consists of about 500,000 distinct CDR3 sequences, with under 15% occurring once and the leading ten covering around 14%. Sequencing used PBMCs from blood, obtained 40 to 50 days after vaccination. All receptors come from a man aged 50-60 years who received an inactivated influenza vaccine. Both conserved end residues are part of each CDR3. D genes are given only for firm matches. Some rows have no size entry. The others give once, few or many, or a class for an expanded clone.

j_call | d_call | v_call | clone_size | cdr3_nt | cdr3_aa
TRBJ1-2 | TRBD1 | TRBV12-3/TRBV12-4 | many | TGTGCCAGCAGTTTATTACCCCAGACAGGGGATTATGGCTACACCTTC | CASSLLPQTGDYGYTF
TRBJ2-2 | . | TRBV20-1 | few | TGCAGTGCTAGACCGCTGGGCGGGGCGAACACCGGGGAGCTGTTTTTT | CSARPLGGANTGELFF
TRBJ1-1 | . | TRBV4-2 | few | TGTGCCAGCAGCCCCGGGGACAACACTGAAGCTTTCTTT | CASSPGDNTEAFF
TRBJ2-1 | TRBD2 | TRBV6-4 | few | TGTGCCAGCAGTAAGGGACTAGCGGGCGAGCAGTTCTTC | CASSKGLAGEQFF
TRBJ1-5 | . | TRBV20-1 | many | TGCAGTGCTATCCGACAGAATCAGCCCCAGCATTTT | CSAIRQNQPQHF
TRBJ2-2 | . | TRBV11-2 | few | TGTGCCAGCAGCTTGGATTTGGTTACCGGGGAGCTGTTTTTT | CASSLDLVTGELFF
TRBJ2-2 | . | TRBV9 | . | TGTGCCAGCAGCGTAGGGATCGGCGGAAGGGGGAACACCGGGGAGCTGTTTTTT | CASSVGIGGRGNTGELFF
TRBJ1-1 | . | TRBV3-1 | . | TGTGCCAGCAGCCAAGGGCCTGCCACTGAAGCTTTCTTT | CASSQGPATEAFF
TRBJ1-1 | . | TRBV5-1 | many | TGCGCCAGCAGCTTTGGTAGTGGAGTCACTGAAGCTTTCTTT | CASSFGSGVTEAFF
TRBJ2-7 | . | TRBV12-3/TRBV12-4 | many | TGTGCCAGCAGTTTCCAACAAAGCTCCTACGAGCAGTACTTC | CASSFQQSSYEQYF
TRBJ1-2 | . | TRBV7-9 | few | TGTGCCAGCAGCCCCTCGCCAGGGCCCAGCTATGGCTACACCTTC | CASSPSPGPSYGYTF
TRBJ2-3 | . | TRBV28 | few | TGTGCCAGCAGCCTAGACACCTTGACGCAGTATTTT | CASSLDTLTQYF
TRBJ2-1 | TRBD1 | TRBV6-1 | few | TGTGCCAGCAGCCAAGGGGGCTGGGACCGACGCAACCGGGAGCAGTTCTTC | CASSQGGWDRRNREQFF
TRBJ2-3 | . | TRBV6-1 | few | TGTGCCAGCAGTGAAAGGGCGGGATTCACAGATACGCAGTATTTT | CASSERAGFTDTQYF
TRBJ2-1 | TRBD1 | TRBV6-5 | few | TGTGCCAGCAGTTACCAACAGGGGTTAAGCTCCTACAATGAGCAGTTCTTC | CASSYQQGLSSYNEQFF
TRBJ1-2 | . | TRBV5-6 | few | TGTGCCAGCAGCTTAATTAACAGGCAGACTAACTATGGCTACACCTTC | CASSLINRQTNYGYTF
TRBJ1-4 | TRBD1 | TRBV10-3 | few | TGTGCCATCAGTGATCGGGTCGCGACAGGGGATAATGAAAAACTGTTTTTT | CAISDRVATGDNEKLFF
TRBJ1-1 | TRBD1 | TRBV4-3 | . | TGCGCCAGCAGCCAAGATTTGTCGACAGGGGGCGCGTTGGACACTGAAGCTTTCTTT | CASSQDLSTGGALDTEAFF
TRBJ1-1 | . | TRBV12-3/TRBV12-4 | many | TGTGCCAGCACTGCTACAGGGTTCGGTGAAGCTTTCTTT | CASTATGFGEAFF
TRBJ2-7 | TRBD1 | TRBV18 | . | TGTGCCAGCTCACCAGGGACAGGGGACGAGCAGTACTTC | CASSPGTGDEQYF
TRBJ1-5 | . | TRBV20-1 | few | TGCAGTGCCTCCCGGGGGACAAGCAATCAGCCCCAGCATTTT | CSASRGTSNQPQHF
TRBJ2-7 | . | TRBV12-3/TRBV12-4 | few | TGTGCCAGCAGTTTTCCGGGAAAACAACGAAGCAAGCAGTACTTC | CASSFPGKQRSKQYF
TRBJ2-7 | TRBD1 | TRBV6-5 | . | TGTGCCAGCACCGGGACAGGGAGCGAGCAGTACTTC | CASTGTGSEQYF
TRBJ2-3 | . | TRBV18 | few | TGTGCCAGCTCACGCCCCCTCGCGCCCAGCACAGATACGCAGTATTTT | CASSRPLAPSTDTQYF
TRBJ2-5 | TRBD2 | TRBV15 | . | TGTGCCACCAGCAGAGATATGACTAGCGGGGGGGAGACCCAGTACTTC | CATSRDMTSGGETQYF
TRBJ1-2 | . | TRBV20-1 | many | TGCAGTGCTAGAGAATCAGGCGGTGGCTATGGCTACACCTTC | CSARESGGGYGYTF
TRBJ2-1 | . | TRBV7-8 | . | TGTGCCAGCAGCCTAGGGGCTACCTACAATGAGCAGTTCTTC | CASSLGATYNEQFF
TRBJ2-5 | . | TRBV19 | . | TGTGCCAGTAGTATCGGCCGGTCCGGGATGGAGACCCAGTACTTC | CASSIGRSGMETQYF
TRBJ2-7 | . | TRBV11-2 | few | TGTGCCAGCAGCCATGACAGTTCCTACGAGCAGTACTTC | CASSHDSSYEQYF
TRBJ2-5 | . | TRBV4-3 | . | TGCGCCAGCAGCCAAAACAGACTCAGGTACCAAGAGACCCAGTACTTC | CASSQNRLRYQETQYF
TRBJ1-3 | . | TRBV7-9 | few | TGTGCCAGCAGCTCAGGTCTCGGGGATACACGAAACACCATATATTTT | CASSSGLGDTRNTIYF
TRBJ2-3 | . | TRBV18 | few | TGTGCCAGCTCACCACCGAGCTCACATACGCAGTATTTT | CASSPPSSHTQYF
TRBJ1-5 | . | TRBV12-3/TRBV12-4 | many | TGTGCCAGCAGAGACAGTTATAGCAATCAGCCCCAGCATTTT | CASRDSYSNQPQHF
TRBJ2-3 | . | TRBV6-2/TRBV6-3 | many | TGTGCCAGCAGTTACTCGAGGGTTATCGGGGCAGATACGCAGTATTTT | CASSYSRVIGADTQYF
TRBJ1-5 | . | TRBV5-5 | many | TGTGCCAGCAGCTCCATGGCGGGGGATAGCAATCAGCCCCAGCATTTT | CASSSMAGDSNQPQHF
TRBJ2-5 | . | TRBV3-1 | few | TGTGCCAGCAGCCAGGCTGGTGGGGGTGGTGAGACCCAGTACTTC | CASSQAGGGGETQYF
TRBJ2-1 | TRBD2 | TRBV3-1 | few | TGTGCCAGCAGCCTAGCGGGAGAAATCAATGAGCAGTTCTTC | CASSLAGEINEQFF
TRBJ2-1 | . | TRBV7-2 | . | TGTGCCAGTAGAGGGCCGGTATCCTACAATGAGCAGTTCTTC | CASRGPVSYNEQFF
TRBJ2-5 | TRBD2 | TRBV6-2/TRBV6-3 | . | TGTGCCAGCAGTTACTCGGCGGGGGGGGTGAGAGAGACCCAGTACTTC | CASSYSAGGVRETQYF
TRBJ2-1 | TRBD2 | TRBV20-1 | many | TGCAGTGCTCCCCCGCGGGGGAGCGGGAGCTACAATGAGCAGTTCTTC | CSAPPRGSGSYNEQFF
TRBJ2-7 | . | TRBV6-1 | . | TGTGCCAGCAGGGAGCTCTCCGGGACCTACGAGCAGTACTTC | CASRELSGTYEQYF
TRBJ2-7 | . | TRBV20-1 | . | TGCAGTGCCAAGAACAGGGAAAGCTCCTACGAGCAGTACTTC | CSAKNRESSYEQYF
TRBJ2-7 | . | TRBV10-3 | . | TGTGCCATCAGCCACAGGGAGGGCTCCTACGAGCAGTACTTC | CAISHREGSYEQYF
TRBJ2-1 | . | TRBV29-1 | few | TGCAGCGCTGGCAAGTTTGACAATGAGCAGTTCTTC | CSAGKFDNEQFF
TRBJ2-1 | . | TRBV12-3/TRBV12-4 | . | TGTGCCAGCAGTTTCGACAGTACAATGAAGCTGTTCTTC | CASSFDSTMKLFF
TRBJ2-5 | . | TRBV5-1 | many | TGTGCCAGCCGCGCCCAAGAGACCCAGTACTTC | CASRAQETQYF
TRBJ1-2 | . | TRBV7-9 | . | TGTGCCAGCAGCCGGCCGGGACATAATGGCTACACCTTC | CASSRPGHNGYTF
TRBJ2-3 | . | TRBV4-1 | few | TGCGCCAGCAGACAAGTAGGTCGAGATACGCAGTATTTT | CASRQVGRDTQYF
TRBJ2-1 | . | TRBV20-1 | few | TGCAGTGCTGAACTAGTGCGGGAGCAGTTCTTC | CSAELVREQFF
TRBJ2-2 | TRBD2 | TRBV3-1 | . | TGTGCCAGCGGCTGGGGACTAGCGGGATTTGGCGGGGAGCTGTTTTTT | CASGWGLAGFGGELFF